Shown below are 11 T cell receptor beta chains from a single sample sequenced in a study of T cell repertoires in cytomegalovirus infection. TCRdb called the reads again in MiXCR, with one record for every CDR3 protein. The profile shows some 700,000 distinct CDR3 sequences, around 31% of them singletons. Their antigens remain unidentified. Sequencing was performed on cultured PBMCs, taken from culture after CMV antigen stimulation. The receptors shown here come from a human donor in good health (CMV status not recorded). Some clones in this sample may be carry-over from other donors' samples.

Ten or more counts support this clonotype. The CDR3 sequence is CASSVTPGGEYEQYF. Written as DNA, the CDR3 is TGTGCCAGCAGCGTAACGCCGGGGGGAGAGTACGAGCAGTACTTC. This chain joins TRBV7-2 and TRBJ2-7; TRBD2 matches 7 bases. This CDR3 comprises 15 residues. The junction had 11 bases not matched to a gene; V was cut back by 5 bases and J by 4 bases. The germline CDR1 and CDR2 sequences are SGHTA and FQGNSA.

The gene calls are TRBV3-1 and TRBJ1-3; 8 bases are shared with TRBD1. J was trimmed by 3 bases and V by 4 bases; bases with no gene match: 5. Germline-derived CDR1 and CDR2 are LGHDT and YNNKEL (reference sequence). CDR3 length equals 15 residues. CDR3 in amino acids: CASSLTGAGGNTIYF. The CDR3 DNA follows: TGTGCCAGCAGCCTGACAGGGGCGGGTGGAAACACCATATATTTT.

Only a few counts were recorded for this clonotype. The CDR3 loop is CASSPRDSGEKLFF. The CDR3 nucleotides read TGTGCCAGCAGTCCCAGAGACTCCGGCGAAAAACTGTTTTTT. V and J are TRBV2 and TRBJ1-4; D is ambiguous. This CDR3 region has 14 residues. V gave up 5 bases and J gave up 8 bases, with 15 bases separating them. Germline values: CDR1 SNHLY, CDR2 FYNNEI.

In regard to this clonotype: A much bigger clone sits one base away, suggesting this may be a read error. The chain couples TRBV7-8 to TRBJ1-4; a weak D match, TRBD1 (6 bases). V was cut by 6 bases and J by 8 bases, with 19 bases left in between. Looked up from germline, CDR1 is SGHVS and CDR2 is FQNEAQ. The CDR3 runs to 15 residues. The chain's CDR3 is CASSTGHRVEEKLFF. The CDR3 nucleotides read TGTGCCAGCAGTACCGGGCACAGGGTCGAGGAAAAACTGTTTTTT.

This clonotype was observed a handful of times. The chain combines TRBV7-8 with TRBJ2-2; the match to TRBD1 covers 7 bases. Germline V lookup: CDR1 SGHVS, CDR2 FQNEAQ. There are 16 residues in the CDR3. V trimming: 6 bases; J trimming: 4 bases; junction bases outside the gene matches: 11. The CDR3 sequence is CASRSHRDSITGELFF. The CDR3 nucleotides read TGTGCCAGCAGAAGCCACCGGGACAGTATCACCGGGGAGCTGTTTTTT.

This clonotype occurred a few times. The chain carries TRBV11-2 and TRBJ1-2; D is ambiguous. Germline CDR1 SGHAT, CDR2 FQNNGV. The CDR3 length is 9 residues. Trimming shortened V by 9 bases and J by 8 bases, and 7 bases separated the two germline ends. CDR3 coding DNA: TGTGCCAGTGAGGACGGCTACACCTTC. It codes for CASEDGYTF.

The chain employs TRBV28 and TRBJ2-3; 9 bases fit TRBD2. From germline, CDR1 is MDHEN and CDR2 SYDVKM. There are 12 residues in the CDR3. V gave up 4 bases and J gave up 12 bases; unmatched junction bases: 5. In nucleotides, the CDR3 is TGTGCCAGCAGTTCCATAGCGGGGGCCCAGTATTTT. As protein: CASSSIAGAQYF.

The sample holds many counts of this clonotype. The chain uses TRBV11-2 and TRBJ2-3; D ambiguous. Trimming shortened V by 6 bases and J by 0 bases, and 7 bases separated the two germline ends. The CDR3 length is 13 residues. Germline CDR1 reads SGHAT; CDR2 reads FQNNGV. The CDR3 loop reads CASRASSTDTQYF. The CDR3 DNA sequence: TGTGCCAGCAGGGCTTCTAGCACAGATACGCAGTATTTT.

This clonotype was picked up one time. This chain joins TRBV19 and TRBJ2-1; D might be TRBD1 (5 bases). This CDR3 contains 14 residues. Trimming removed 7 bases at V and 5 bases at J, with 15 bases between. CDR1 is LNHDA, CDR2 SQIVND, per germline (reference sequence). CDR3 in amino acids: CASTALDSHNEQFF. CDR3 bases: TGTGCCAGTACCGCCTTAGACAGCCACAATGAGCAGTTCTTC.

This clonotype occurred many times. The chain is built from TRBV12-3 or TRBV12-4 and TRBJ1-3; D unclear. The CDR3 runs 12 residues. The V end was cut by 6 bases, the J end by 4 bases, with 7 bases between. CDR3 DNA: TGTGCCAGCAGCTTGTCCGGAAACACCATATATTTT. This sequence encodes CASSLSGNTIYF.

This clonotype occurred many times. The genes are TRBV7-8 and TRBJ2-1; D is possibly TRBD1 (6 bases). The CDR3 is 18 residues long. V dropped 5 bases and J dropped 0 bases, with 20 bases sitting between them. Germline CDR1 reads SGHVS; CDR2 reads FQNEAQ. CDR3 residues: CASSDIGRGTSSYNEQFF. The CDR3 DNA sequence: TGTGCCAGCAGCGATATAGGGCGAGGGACAAGCTCCTACAATGAGCAGTTCTTC. Looking up the rest from reference TRBV7-8 and TRBJ2-1 gives the full variable domain: GAGVSQSPRYKVAKRGQDVALRCDPISGHVSLFWYQQALGQGPEFLTYFQNEAQLDKSGLPSDRFFAERPEGSVSTLKIQRTQQEDSAVYLCASSDIGRGTSSYNEQFFGPGTRLTVL.